These T cell receptor beta chains were read from a single sample in a study of cytotoxic CD8 clonotypes in ibrutinib-treated CLL. TCRdb's table, derived via immunoSEQ multiplex PCR, lists solely in-frame clones and lacks some. There are approximately 280,000 clones in the sample; around 76% occur only once, and about 5.3% lies in the top ten. Material: PBMCs, obtained at disease progression, from a patient treated with ibrutinib. The receptor source for this set is a human donor with chronic lymphocytic leukemia. CDR3s include the opening cysteine and the closing phenylalanine or tryptophan. A D gene is named only where the DNA matches it firmly. Clone size is shown for a subset of rows, as once, few, many or a class of expanded clone.

clone_size	d_call	j_call	v_call	cdr3_aa	cdr3_nt
-	-	TRBJ2-7	TRBV7-6	CASSLETGPSSYEQYF	TGTGCCAGCAGCTTAGAGACAGGCCCGAGCTCCTACGAGCAGTACTTC
-	-	TRBJ1-1	TRBV29-1	CSVVVGNTEAFF	TGCAGCGTTGTAGTTGGGAACACTGAAGCTTTCTTT
once	-	TRBJ1-3	TRBV6-1	CASSSGPGNTIYF	TGTGCCAGCAGCTCCGGTCCTGGAAACACCATATATTTT
-	-	TRBJ1-5	TRBV28	CASSFGQPQHF	TGTGCCAGCAGTTTTGGACAGCCCCAGCATTTT
-	-	TRBJ1-1	TRBV10-1	CASSDRGLAEAFF	TGCGCCAGCAGTGATCGGGGGCTCGCTGAAGCTTTCTTT
-	-	TRBJ2-1	TRBV9	CASSVARNEQFF	TGTGCCAGCAGCGTAGCTAGGAATGAGCAGTTCTTC
few	-	TRBJ1-6	TRBV7-9	CASSLGPLNSPLHF	TGTGCCAGCAGCTTGGGACCGCTAAATTCACCCCTCCACTTT
-	-	TRBJ2-3	TRBV29-1	CSVAHGTTDTQYF	TGCAGCGTTGCTCACGGGACCACAGATACGCAGTATTTT
-	-	TRBJ1-4	TRBV6-5	CASILRALEGLFF	TGTGCCAGCATCCTGAGAGCTCTTGAAGGACTGTTTTTT
-	-	TRBJ2-2	TRBV5-1	CASSLDFFTGELFF	TGCGCCAGCAGCCTGGACTTCTTCACCGGGGAGCTGTTTTTT
-	TRBD2	TRBJ2-1	TRBV5-3	CARSLVRAPGTSGRFSYNEQFF	TGTGCCAGAAGCTTGGTTAGAGCCCCCGGGACTAGCGGGAGGTTTTCCTACAATGAGCAGTTCTTC
-	TRBD2	TRBJ2-7	TRBV5-6	CASGTSGTWTRPAYEQYF	TGTGCCAGCGGGACTAGCGGGACGTGGACGAGACCGGCCTACGAGCAGTACTTC
-	TRBD1	TRBJ2-7	TRBV7-8	CASSWGRGQGDEQYF	TGTGCCAGCAGCTGGGGGAGGGGACAGGGTGACGAGCAGTACTTC
-	-	TRBJ2-1	TRBV29-1	CSVALGADEQFF	TGCAGCGTTGCCCTCGGGGCTGATGAGCAGTTCTTC
-	TRBD2	TRBJ2-7	TRBV7-8	CASSSGLAGGYEQYF	TGTGCCAGCAGCTCGGGACTAGCGGGAGGCTACGAGCAGTACTTC
few	-	TRBJ2-5	TRBV7-3	CASSLQGWETQYF	TGTGCCAGCAGCTTACAGGGTTGGGAGACCCAGTACTTC
once	TRBD1	TRBJ2-5	TRBV5-1	CASSLVGGRQETQYF	TGCGCCAGCAGCTTGGTAGGGGGCAGACAAGAGACCCAGTACTTC
few	-	TRBJ1-1	TRBV18	CASSPPRGNAEAFF	TGTGCCAGCTCACCACCGCGGGGGAACGCTGAAGCTTTCTTT
-	-	TRBJ2-1	TRBV6-4	CASSEGAGGYEQFF	TGTGCCAGCAGTGAGGGTGCTGGGGGTTATGAGCAGTTCTTC
few	-	TRBJ1-2	TRBV5-1	CASSLWPGAQDGYTF	TGCGCCAGCAGCTTGTGGCCGGGAGCACAGGACGGCTACACCTTC
-	TRBD2	TRBJ2-3	TRBV9	CASSVVSGGRFSTDTQYF	TGTGCCAGCAGCGTAGTAAGCGGGGGGCGTTTTAGCACAGATACGCAGTATTTT
-	-	TRBJ2-5	TRBV9	CASSVGTRETQYF	TGTGCCAGCAGCGTTGGGACGAGAGAGACCCAGTACTTC
-	-	TRBJ2-1	TRBV7-5	CVRSSKQGAPYNEQFF	TGTGTCAGAAGCTCGAAACAGGGGGCCCCTTACAATGAGCAGTTCTTC
-	-	TRBJ2-7	TRBV7-6	CASSDDIYEQYF	TGTGCCAGCAGCGACGACATCTACGAGCAGTACTTC
once	-	TRBJ1-1	TRBV2	CAIYLNTEAFF	TGTGCCATCTACCTGAACACTGAAGCTTTCTTT
once	-	TRBJ2-1	TRBV7-9	CASSLVLTSINEQFF	TGTGCCAGCAGCTTAGTCCTAACGTCAATCAATGAGCAGTTCTTC
-	-	TRBJ2-3	TRBV28	CASSLFGSSTDTQYF	TGTGCCAGCAGTTTATTCGGCTCTAGCACAGATACGCAGTATTTT
-	TRBD1	TRBJ2-7	TRBV10-2	CASIRTGSSYEQYF	TGCGCCAGCATTAGGACAGGCAGCTCCTACGAGCAGTACTTC
-	TRBD1	TRBJ2-2	TRBV27	CASSRTGEWTGELFF	TGTGCCAGCAGTAGAACAGGGGAGTGGACCGGGGAGCTGTTTTTT
few	-	TRBJ2-1	TRBV7-9	CASSLLANNEQFF	TGTGCCAGCAGCCTTCTAGCGAACAATGAGCAGTTCTTC
-	-	TRBJ2-5	TRBV11-2	CASSLDLMGKTQYF	TGTGCCAGCAGCTTAGATCTAATGGGGAAGACCCAGTACTTC
-	-	TRBJ2-1	TRBV27	CASSGGWPNNEQFF	TGTGCCAGCAGCGGTGGTTGGCCCAACAATGAGCAGTTCTTC
-	-	TRBJ2-2	TRBV18	CASSPNREVGELFF	TGTGCCAGCTCACCAAACAGGGAGGTCGGGGAGCTGTTTTTT
-	-	TRBJ2-5	TRBV6-1	CASSDEILKVGGLRQETQYF	TGTGCCAGCAGTGATGAAATACTCAAGGTTGGGGGGCTACGGCAAGAGACCCAGTACTTC
-	-	TRBJ1-4	TRBV5-1	CASSLQISGGGEKLFF	TGCGCCAGCAGCTTGCAGATCTCCGGGGGAGGTGAAAAACTGTTTTTT
-	TRBD1	TRBJ2-5	TRBV6-6	CASNNNRGQETQYF	TGTGCCAGCAATAATAACAGGGGACAAGAGACCCAGTACTTC
-	-	TRBJ1-1	TRBV7-8	CASSPHSTGLIEAFF	TGTGCCAGCAGCCCCCATTCGACAGGCCTGATTGAAGCTTTCTTT
few	-	TRBJ1-1	TRBV7-9	CASSHPTREAFF	TGTGCCAGCAGTCACCCGACAAGGGAAGCTTTCTTT
-	TRBD1	TRBJ2-3	TRBV6-4	CANTPDRETDTQYF	TGTGCCAACACCCCGGACAGGGAAACAGATACGCAGTATTTT
-	TRBD1	TRBJ2-1	TRBV5-4	CASSSPGTGLYNEQFF	TGTGCCAGCAGCTCCCCGGGGACAGGACTTTACAATGAGCAGTTCTTC
-	TRBD1	TRBJ2-7	TRBV10-1	CASSEDQGAYEQYF	TGCGCCAGCAGTGAAGATCAGGGGGCGTACGAGCAGTACTTC
-	TRBD1	TRBJ1-2	TRBV4-1	CASSPGTGNYGYTF	TGCGCCAGCAGCCCTGGGACAGGGAACTATGGCTACACCTTC
-	-	TRBJ1-6	TRBV5-6	CASSLGRYNSPLHF	TGTGCCAGCAGCCTCGGGAGATATAATTCACCCCTCCACTTT
-	TRBD1	TRBJ2-7	TRBV4-2	CASSRVPGQGTEQYF	TGTGCCAGCAGTCGTGTCCCGGGACAGGGCACCGAGCAGTACTTC
-	-	TRBJ1-3	TRBV1	CTSSHPMSGNTIYF	TGCACCAGCAGCCACCCCATGAGCGGAAACACCATATATTTT
-	-	TRBJ1-6	TRBV4-1	CASSQGGRPAGNSPLHF	TGCGCCAGCAGCCAAGGAGGGCGGCCAGCGGGGAATTCACCCCTCCACTTT
few	-	TRBJ2-5	TRBV9	CASSVSWGGETQYF	TGTGCCAGCAGCGTATCCTGGGGCGGAGAGACCCAGTACTTC
-	-	TRBJ2-2	TRBV10-1	CASSESVTGELFF	TGCGCCAGCAGTGAGTCCGTCACCGGGGAGCTGTTTTTT
-	-	TRBJ1-4	TRBV2	CASSVFRTNEKLFF	TGTGCCAGCAGTGTGTTCAGGACTAATGAAAAACTGTTTTTT
few	-	TRBJ2-2	TRBV29-1	CSVAPGARAGELFF	TGCAGCGTTGCCCCAGGGGCCCGGGCCGGGGAGCTGTTTTTT
few	TRBD1	TRBJ2-7	TRBV27	CASRTGSASPYF	TGTGCCAGCAGGACAGGGTCGGCTAGCCCGTACTTC
once	-	TRBJ1-2	TRBV19	CASSIVQGDYGYTF	TGTGCCAGTAGTATTGTACAGGGAGACTATGGCTACACCTTC
-	TRBD2	TRBJ2-7	TRBV27	CASGLADRYEQYF	TGTGCCAGCGGACTAGCTGATAGATACGAGCAGTACTTC